These T cell receptor beta chains were read from a single sample in a study of human T cells and chemical hapten exposure. Via MiXCR, TCRdb re-called the 5' RACE reads, giving one row per CDR3 protein. This sample has over 70,000 distinct CDR3 sequences; more than 15% occur once, and the top ten carry approximately 6.3%. The receptors were gathered from a female donor in good health. Both conserved end residues are trimmed from each CDR3. A D gene is named only where the DNA matches it firmly. Clone sizes are given selectively: once, few, many, or a class where the clone is expanded.

V	D	size	J	CDR3
TRBV7-8	.	many	TRBJ1-2	ASSLSRGQYGYT
TRBV4-1	TRBD2	few	TRBJ2-1	ASSQESPGLNHNEQF
TRBV28	.	many	TRBJ1-1	ASREQRGSRKAF
TRBV5-5	TRBD2	.	TRBJ2-7	ASSGGLAGGSYEQY
TRBV3-1	.	few	TRBJ1-4	ASSQQGSDEKLF
TRBV30	.	few	TRBJ1-1	AWRVNTEAF
TRBV20-1	TRBD2	.	TRBJ2-4	SARVSGGAVAKNIQY
TRBV11-3	.	.	TRBJ2-4	ASSLSPPGAVQY
TRBV29-1	.	many	TRBJ2-5	SVDGLDRETQY
TRBV5-6	.	.	TRBJ2-1	ASSLGRHYNEQF
TRBV11-2	TRBD1	.	TRBJ1-1	ASSRGQGRPEAF
TRBV20-1	.	many	TRBJ1-5	SAIQQYNQPQH
TRBV11-2	.	few	TRBJ1-4	ASSLAESRGEKLF
TRBV7-2	TRBD2	few	TRBJ2-1	ASSLQPLAGGRNEQF
TRBV25-1	TRBD1	few	TRBJ1-6	ASQDQRQGKSPLH
TRBV4-1	TRBD1	.	TRBJ1-5	ASSLDRGSNQPQH
TRBV12-3/TRBV12-4	.	.	TRBJ1-1	ASRRQLTEAF
TRBV5-1	.	.	TRBJ1-2	ASSLGAGEHYGYT
TRBV20-1	TRBD2	few	TRBJ2-4	SARGPLAGAGNIQY
TRBV24-1	TRBD1	.	TRBJ1-2	ATSALDRGPPYGYT
TRBV7-2	.	.	TRBJ1-1	ASSLSRQGAF
TRBV7-9	.	many	TRBJ2-5	ASSLNRQETQY
TRBV5-1	.	.	TRBJ1-4	ASSPSEGGQLF
TRBV5-6	.	.	TRBJ1-1	ASSLPGGGRNTEAF
TRBV7-9	.	few	TRBJ1-1	ASSLGGRGMNTEAF
TRBV4-1	.	.	TRBJ2-3	ASSHPGLGGNTQY
TRBV2	TRBD1	.	TRBJ1-1	ASSPTGGPSEAF
TRBV30	.	.	TRBJ2-5	AWSVLVRETQY
TRBV6-5	TRBD1	.	TRBJ1-2	ASSETGFFQDGYT
TRBV7-2	.	.	TRBJ2-7	ASSQDGGLNYEQY
TRBV9	.	few	TRBJ1-4	ASSPKDSLNEKLF
TRBV5-4	TRBD2	.	TRBJ2-3	ASSQMTSPDTQY
TRBV3-1	.	.	TRBJ2-5	ASSQDNSRQTQY
TRBV25-1	TRBD1	.	TRBJ2-5	ASSESIRTGARRETQY
TRBV5-1	.	few	TRBJ2-3	ASMTEASTDTQY
TRBV7-2	TRBD1	.	TRBJ2-3	ASSPTTGYYATQY
TRBV7-9	.	few	TRBJ2-3	ASSSKSRTLTDTQY
TRBV5-6	TRBD1	many	TRBJ2-3	ASSFLETGDIWDTQY
TRBV2	.	few	TRBJ2-5	ASRGPNHQETQY
TRBV5-1	TRBD2	.	TRBJ2-7	ASSEGLASEQY
TRBV18	.	.	TRBJ1-5	ASSPGTTSNQPQH